This section outlines one T cell receptor beta chain sequence together with its context. The antigen is unknown. The data belong to a study of cytomegalovirus exposure and HLA in healthy donors. Amplification used 60 Vbeta primers and 13 Jbeta primers. Measured with immunoSEQ multiplex PCR; TCRdb has only the in-frame clones, and not every one. The sample has approximately 170,000 clones, under 85% seen once. Overall study results and limits: In vitro checks showed that three CMV-associated chains really do target CMV antigens. An analysis that was carried out later associated 15,000 to 20,000 TCR beta sequences with HLA alleles at 0.05 false discovery rate. An Asian-associated ancestry cluster reportedly showed fewer N-insertions than the approximately 650-donor mean in a later analysis. Most of the TCR beta V segments (in an earlier analysis) were productive either about 87% or about 30% of the time.

Trimming took off 5 bases at V and 1 base at J, with 31 bases between the two ends. CDR3 length equals 21 residues. Germline CDR1 SGHVS, CDR2 FNYEAQ. V usage is TRBV7-6 and J usage is TRBJ2-3, with D possibly matching TRBD1 (5 bases). Input material: PBMCs. This receptor was identified in a woman between 18 and 29 years old in good health and CMV-seropositive. Here the CDR3 DNA reads TGTGCCAGCAGCCCCCAATGGGGCTTGAATCCCATCTCCCTAGGCACAGATACGCAGTATTTT. It specifies CASSPQWGLNPISLGTDTQYF.